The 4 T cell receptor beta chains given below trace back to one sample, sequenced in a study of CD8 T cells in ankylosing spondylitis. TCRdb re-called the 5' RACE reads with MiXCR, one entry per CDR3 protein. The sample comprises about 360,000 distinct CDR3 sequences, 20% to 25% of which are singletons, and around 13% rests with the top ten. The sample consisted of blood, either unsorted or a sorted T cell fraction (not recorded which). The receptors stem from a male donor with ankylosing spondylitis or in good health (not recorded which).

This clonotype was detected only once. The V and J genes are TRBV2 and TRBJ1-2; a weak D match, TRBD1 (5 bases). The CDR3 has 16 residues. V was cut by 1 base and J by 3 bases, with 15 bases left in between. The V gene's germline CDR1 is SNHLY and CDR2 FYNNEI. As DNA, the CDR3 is TGTGCCAGCAGTGAAGTAGACAGTTCGGCTGACTATGGCTACACCTTC. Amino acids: CASSEVDSSADYGYTF. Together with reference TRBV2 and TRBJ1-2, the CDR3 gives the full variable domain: EPEVTQTPSHQVTQMGQEVILRCVPISNHLYFYWYRQILGQKVEFLVSFYNNEISEKSEIFDDQFSVERPDGSNFTLKIRSTKLEDSAMYFCASSEVDSSADYGYTFGSGTRLTVV.

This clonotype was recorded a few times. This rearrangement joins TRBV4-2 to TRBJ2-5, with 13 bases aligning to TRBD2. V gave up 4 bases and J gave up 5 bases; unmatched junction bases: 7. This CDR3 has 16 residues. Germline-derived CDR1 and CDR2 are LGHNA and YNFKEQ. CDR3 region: CASSPQLAGGQETQYF. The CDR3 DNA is TGTGCCAGCAGCCCCCAACTAGCGGGGGGGCAGGAGACCCAGTACTTC.

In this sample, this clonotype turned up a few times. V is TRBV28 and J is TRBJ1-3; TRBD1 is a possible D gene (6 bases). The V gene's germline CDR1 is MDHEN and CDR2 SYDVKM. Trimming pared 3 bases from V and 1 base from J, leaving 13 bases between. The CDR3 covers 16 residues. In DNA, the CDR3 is TGTGCCAGCAGTTTCCGGGACACCGGATCTGGAAACACCATATATTTT. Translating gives CASSFRDTGSGNTIYF.

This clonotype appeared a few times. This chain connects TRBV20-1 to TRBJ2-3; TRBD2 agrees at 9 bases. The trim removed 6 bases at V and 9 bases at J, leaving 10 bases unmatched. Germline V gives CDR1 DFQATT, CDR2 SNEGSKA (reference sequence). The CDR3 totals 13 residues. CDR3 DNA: TGCAGTGCGAGATATGCGGGGGGGCACACGCAGTATTTT. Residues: CSARYAGGHTQYF.